Listed here are 32 T cell receptor beta chains from one sample, sequenced in a study of memory CD4+ T cells and cytomegalovirus serostatus. Single viable CD3+CD4+CD8-CD45RO+ cells were sorted as the memory CD4+ T cells. Only in-frame clones appear in the TCRdb table, and some are missing; sequencing was by immunoSEQ multiplex PCR. The table lists around 50,000 clones, around four fifths of them singletons. Sequencing input: memory CD4+ T cells from blood. These receptors were obtained from an adult in good health and CMV-seronegative.

The chain carries TRBV28 and TRBJ2-4, with D perhaps matching TRBD1 or TRBD2 (6 bases each). In germline, CDR1 is MDHEN, CDR2 SYDVKM. The CDR3 totals 15 residues. V was shortened by 1 base and J by 2 bases, with 9 bases between the two germline ends. The CDR3 sequence is CASSLSGAPKNIQYF. Here the CDR3 DNA reads TGTGCCAGCAGTTTATCGGGGGCGCCCAAAAACATTCAGTACTTC.

This chain links TRBV6-1 with TRBJ1-5; D remains ambiguous. With 8 bases removed from V and 6 bases from J, the gap between germline ends came to 14 bases. Per germline, CDR1 MNHNS and CDR2 SASEGT. CDR3 size: 13 residues. In nucleotides, the CDR3 is TGTGCCAGCGTGGAAACTTCTGCTCAGCCCCAGCATTTT. As protein: CASVETSAQPQHF.

The count of this clone is one. The rearrangement joins TRBV6-5 to TRBJ2-1; 8 nucleotides match TRBD2. CDR3 length: 15 amino acids. From germline, CDR1 is MNHEY and CDR2 SVGAGI. V lost 0 bases, J lost 9 bases, and 7 bases stayed unmatched. Here the CDR3 reads CASSYSRREAPEQFF. The CDR3 DNA follows: TGTGCCAGCAGTTACTCGAGGCGGGAGGCGCCTGAGCAGTTCTTC.

V usage is TRBV6-4 and J usage is TRBJ2-1; D is ambiguous. Germline CDR1 MRHNA, CDR2 SNTAGT. The CDR3 contains 15 residues. V lost 5 bases to trimming and J lost 0 bases, with 11 bases between them. The CDR3 loop is CASSFAPSSYNEQFF. The CDR3 nucleotides are TGTGCCAGCAGTTTCGCACCTAGCTCCTACAATGAGCAGTTCTTC.

The chain joins TRBV6-1 to TRBJ2-7; D is undetermined. V lost 10 bases to trimming and J lost 3 bases, with 10 bases between them. The CDR3 consists of 11 residues. Germline CDR1 and CDR2: MNHNS and SASEGT. The CDR3 nucleotides read TGTGCCATGGGCCGAATCTACGAGCAGTACTTC. Translation: CAMGRIYEQYF.

The chain joins TRBV9 to TRBJ2-1; either TRBD1 or TRBD2 may fit D (7 bases each). Trimming took off 4 bases at V and 4 bases at J, with 18 bases between the two ends. The CDR3 loop spans 16 amino acids. Germline CDR1 SGDLS, CDR2 YYNGEE. CDR3 DNA sequence: TGTGCCAGCAGCCCCTTTCCAGGGGGGGCGTACAATGAGCAGTTCTTC. Protein sequence: CASSPFPGGAYNEQFF.

This clone was seen once. This sequence joins TRBV11-2 and TRBJ2-1, with 10 bases fitting TRBD2. The CDR3 is 19 residues long. Germline V CDR1 and CDR2: SGHAT, FQNNGV. V was pared by 5 bases and J by 4 bases, with 17 bases of the junction left unmatched. This chain's CDR3 is CASSQGDLAGVKWYNEQFF. DNA for the CDR3: TGTGCCAGCAGCCAAGGGGATCTAGCGGGAGTCAAATGGTACAATGAGCAGTTCTTC.

This chain connects TRBV9 to TRBJ1-1, with D unresolved. Trimming removed 3 bases from V and 4 bases from J, with 10 bases in between. CDR3 length equals 13 residues. Germline-derived CDR1 and CDR2 are SGDLS and YYNGEE. CDR3 region: CASSGVRGTEAFF. In DNA form, the CDR3 reads TGTGCCAGCAGCGGGGTCCGGGGCACTGAAGCTTTCTTT.

This clone showed up just a few times. The chain's CDR3 is CASSDRQGWDTQYF. Written as DNA, the CDR3 is TGTGCCAGCAGTGATCGACAGGGTTGGGATACGCAGTATTTT. This chain connects TRBV2 to TRBJ2-3, with 7 nucleotides matching TRBD1. In germline, CDR1 is SNHLY, CDR2 FYNNEI. V trimming: 3 bases; J trimming: 6 bases; junction bases outside the gene matches: 6. This CDR3 comprises 14 residues.

The V call is TRBV6-6, the J call TRBJ2-7, with a possible D match to TRBD1 (5 bases). The germline gives CDR1 MNHNY, CDR2 SVGAGI (reference sequence). Trimming left V 8 bases short and J 7 bases short, with 18 bases between. CDR3 length: 13 residues. The CDR3 sequence is CASFGLGAQEQYF. CDR3 nucleotides: TGTGCCAGCTTCGGGCTAGGGGCTCAAGAGCAGTACTTC.

This clone appeared a few times. The V and J genes are TRBV6-1 and TRBJ1-1, with TRBD1 matching over 7 bases. Germline-derived CDR1 and CDR2 are MNHNS and SASEGT. The CDR3 loop spans 13 amino acids. Trimming cost V 6 bases and J 7 bases; bases outside gene matches: 8. For the CDR3, the DNA is TGTGCCAGCAGCCTACAGGGGTCGAATGAAGCTTTCTTT. Protein sequence: CASSLQGSNEAFF.

The chain carries TRBV11-2 and TRBJ2-2, with no clear D. V was clipped by 8 bases and J by 6 bases, with 13 bases between them. Germline V CDR1 and CDR2: SGHAT, FQNNGV. The CDR3 is made up of 13 amino acids. CDR3 nucleotides: TGTGCCAGCCGCCTGACCCCGCCCGGGGAGCTGTTTTTT. Encoded protein: CASRLTPPGELFF.

The chain recombines TRBV9 with TRBJ1-4; 8 bases map to TRBD1. The CDR3 runs to 15 residues. The germline CDR1 and CDR2 sequences are SGDLS and YYNGEE. Unmatched junction bases numbered 1, after V lost 0 bases and J lost 3 bases. CDR3 protein: CASSVGTGSNEKLFF. The CDR3 coding sequence is TGTGCCAGCAGCGTAGGGACAGGGTCTAATGAAAAACTGTTTTTT. The full variable domain, its missing parts supplied by reference TRBV9 and TRBJ1-4, is DSGVTQTPKHLITATGQRVTLRCSPRSGDLSVYWYQQSLDQGLQFLIQYYNGEERAKGNILERFSAQQFPDLHSELNLSSLELGDSALYFCASSVGTGSNEKLFFGSGTQLSVL.

The chain couples TRBV10-3 to TRBJ2-7; D gene ambiguous. The CDR3 contains 12 residues. Germline loops: CDR1 ENHRY, CDR2 SYGVKD. V lost 4 bases and J 4 bases, leaving 8 bases between the germline ends. The CDR3 loop is CAISGNGYEQYF. CDR3 coding DNA: TGTGCCATCAGTGGTAACGGGTACGAGCAGTACTTC.

The gene calls are TRBV28 and TRBJ2-5; D uncertain. CDR3 length: 13 amino acids. The germline V gene has CDR1 MDHEN and CDR2 SYDVKM. The CDR3 spells CAIYERNEETQYF. DNA of the CDR3: TGTGCTATTTACGAACGGAACGAAGAGACCCAGTACTTC.

The V call is TRBV18, the J call TRBJ1-4, with 7 bases lining up with TRBD1. The ends lost 3 bases at V and 4 bases at J; junction bases unmatched: 2. The CDR3 length is 14 residues. Germline CDR1 KGHSH, CDR2 LQKENI. This CDR3 is CASSPGQVNEKLFF. The CDR3 nucleotides are TGTGCCAGCTCACCTGGACAGGTTAATGAAAAACTGTTTTTT.

The rearrangement links TRBV14 to TRBJ2-7, with D tentatively TRBD2 (5 bases). Trimming removed 1 base at V and 1 base at J, with 11 bases between. This CDR3 is built from 15 residues. In germline, CDR1 is SGHDN, CDR2 FVKESK. The CDR3 sequence is CASSQARDPSYEQYF. The CDR3 DNA reads as TGTGCCAGCAGCCAAGCCCGGGATCCTTCCTACGAGCAGTACTTC.

This chain joins TRBV30 and TRBJ1-6, with 7 bases that match TRBD1. CDR1 is GTSNPN and CDR2 is SVGIG in the germline V gene (reference sequence). The CDR3 has 14 residues. After removal of 2 bases from V and 9 bases from J, the junction contained 7 bases not matched to a gene. The CDR3 DNA follows: TGTGCCTGGAGTAAGACAGGGAGAGGTTCACCCCTCCACTTT. The encoded protein is CAWSKTGRGSPLHF.

This clone counts as medium-sized. V usage is TRBV7-8 and J usage is TRBJ1-2, with TRBD1 as a possible D gene (5 bases). Trimming took off 5 bases at V and 4 bases at J, with 11 bases between the two ends. Germline lookup yields CDR1 SGHVS and CDR2 FQNEAQ. CDR3 length: 13 amino acids. CDR3 residues: CASSLGESYGYTF. The CDR3 DNA reads TGTGCCAGCAGCCTAGGGGAGTCCTATGGCTACACCTTC.

This chain joins TRBV30 and TRBJ2-3; D unclear. V was trimmed by 0 bases and J by 3 bases, leaving 19 bases between them. The length of the CDR3 is 17 residues. CDR1 and CDR2 from the germline V gene are GTSNPN and SVGIG (reference sequence). CDR3 DNA: TGTGCCTGGAGTGTATTTCCTTCTAGAAAGGTGACAGATACGCAGTATTTT. Translated, it gives CAWSVFPSRKVTDTQYF.

This clone was seen only once. The V call is TRBV7-3, the J call TRBJ2-2, with 12 bases fitting TRBD2. The CDR3 runs 16 residues. The J segment lost 7 bases and the V segment lost 5 bases, leaving 8 bases of the junction unmatched. In germline, CDR1 is SGHTA, CDR2 FQGTGA. The chain's CDR3 is CASSVAGTSGHGELFF. CDR3 DNA sequence: TGTGCCAGCAGCGTCGCCGGGACTAGCGGGCACGGGGAGCTGTTTTTT.

The chain uses TRBV5-1 and TRBJ1-3; possibly TRBD1 for D (6 bases). V was cut by 5 bases and J by 6 bases, with 21 bases left in between. The CDR3 consists of 16 residues. The germline V gene has CDR1 SGHRS and CDR2 YFSETQ. The CDR3: CASRPAPTGSLNTIYF. The CDR3 nucleotides read TGCGCCAGCAGACCGGCCCCCACAGGGTCCCTAAACACCATATATTTT.

This chain connects TRBV28 to TRBJ2-1, with TRBD1 matching over 9 bases. The CDR3 sequence is 15 residues long. V dropped 5 bases and J dropped 7; count of bases not matched to a gene: 9. CDR1 is MDHEN and CDR2 is SYDVKM in the germline V gene. The CDR3 reads CASSPGTGKRNEQFF. The CDR3 nucleotides are TGTGCCAGCAGTCCCGGGACAGGGAAGAGAAATGAGCAGTTCTTC.

V gene TRBV28 combines with J gene TRBJ2-6; D perhaps matches TRBD1 (5 bases). V dropped 2 bases and J dropped 1 base, with 6 bases sitting between them. CDR3 length: 15 amino acids. The germline V gene has CDR1 MDHEN and CDR2 SYDVKM. The CDR3 bases are TGTGCCAGCAGTTTAGCAGGGTCTGGGGCCAACGTCCTGACTTTC. This gives the protein CASSLAGSGANVLTF.

V gene TRBV11-2 combines with J gene TRBJ2-3; D gene unclear. CDR1 and CDR2 from the germline V gene are SGHAT and FQNNGV. CDR3 length: 14 amino acids. Trimming stripped 1 base from V and 1 base from J, with 6 bases between. The CDR3 DNA reads TGTGCCAGCAGCTTAGTTTGGGGCACAGATACGCAGTATTTT. Its protein product is CASSLVWGTDTQYF.

This sequence joins TRBV9 and TRBJ2-7; tentatively, D is TRBD1 or TRBD2 (5 bases each). Germline assignment: CDR1 SGDLS and CDR2 YYNGEE. This CDR3 is built from 15 residues. V was cut by 3 bases and J by 2 bases, with 15 bases left in between. The CDR3 region is CASSEAGGTPYEQYF. As DNA, the CDR3 is TGTGCCAGCAGCGAAGCTGGGGGAACGCCCTACGAGCAGTACTTC.

There are a few counts of this clone. V and J are TRBV9 and TRBJ1-2; D gene uncertain. This CDR3 comprises 12 residues. Deletions cut 0 bases from V and 6 bases from J, with 6 bases between. The germline CDR1 and CDR2 sequences are SGDLS and YYNGEE. The CDR3 spells CASSVDGDGYTF. In DNA form, the CDR3 reads TGTGCCAGCAGCGTAGACGGGGATGGCTACACCTTC.

The chain couples TRBV14 to TRBJ1-2; TRBD1 matches at 7 bases. This CDR3 has 14 residues. V trimming: 4 bases; J trimming: 4 bases; junction bases outside the gene matches: 6. In germline, CDR1 is SGHDN, CDR2 FVKESK. In DNA form, the CDR3 reads TGTGCCAGCAGCCGATCCGGGACAGCCTATGGCTACACCTTC. Its protein is CASSRSGTAYGYTF.

The chain carries TRBV19 and TRBJ1-2; D might be TRBD1 (5 bases). Germline lookup yields CDR1 LNHDA and CDR2 SQIVND (reference sequence). The length of the CDR3 is 13 residues. Trimming left V 6 bases short and J 8 bases short, with 16 bases between. The CDR3 DNA is TGTGCCAGTAGGAGGGGCGCCCCGGGAGGCTACACCTTC. It yields the protein CASRRGAPGGYTF.

The rearrangement joins TRBV5-1 to TRBJ2-3; 7 bases fit TRBD2. Germline V gene data show CDR1 as SGHRS and CDR2 as YFSETQ. Trimming took 4 bases from V and 4 from J; bases not matched to a gene: 9. This CDR3 has 15 amino acids. DNA for the CDR3: TGCGCCAGCAGCACATCCGGGACTAAAGCAGATACGCAGTATTTT. Translating gives CASSTSGTKADTQYF. Filled out from reference TRBV5-1 and TRBJ2-3, the complete variable domain reads KAGVTQTPRYLIKTRGQQVTLSCSPISGHRSVSWYQQTPGQGLQFLFEYFSETQRNKGNFPGRFSGRQFSNSRSEMNVSTLELGDSALYLCASSTSGTKADTQYFGPGTRLTVL.

This clone was picked up a small number of times. CDR3 in DNA: TGTGCCAGCAGTGAACTCGGGGCGAGGTACTTC. Translating it yields CASSELGARYF. The chain couples TRBV6-1 to TRBJ2-4; D assignment may be TRBD1 or TRBD2 (5 bases each). The V gene's germline CDR1 is MNHNS and CDR2 SASEGT. The CDR3 contains 11 residues. Trimming cost V 2 bases and J 15 bases, with 11 bases left between them.

This clone came up once. The chain has TRBV27 and TRBJ1-4, with D perhaps matching TRBD1 (6 bases). The germline V and J ends were trimmed by 6 bases and 5 bases, with 16 bases remaining between them. Germline values: CDR1 MNHEY, CDR2 SMNVEV (reference sequence). This CDR3 spans 15 amino acids. The CDR3 is CASSLRGRWNEKLFF. The CDR3 DNA sequence: TGTGCCAGCAGCCTGAGGGGGAGGTGGAATGAAAAACTGTTTTTT. The full variable domain, its missing parts supplied by reference TRBV27 and TRBJ1-4, is EAQVTQNPRYLITVTGKKLTVTCSQNMNHEYMSWYRQDPGLGLRQIYYSMNVEVTDKGDVPEGYKVSRKEKRNFPLILESPSPNQTSLYFCASSLRGRWNEKLFFGSGTQLSVL.